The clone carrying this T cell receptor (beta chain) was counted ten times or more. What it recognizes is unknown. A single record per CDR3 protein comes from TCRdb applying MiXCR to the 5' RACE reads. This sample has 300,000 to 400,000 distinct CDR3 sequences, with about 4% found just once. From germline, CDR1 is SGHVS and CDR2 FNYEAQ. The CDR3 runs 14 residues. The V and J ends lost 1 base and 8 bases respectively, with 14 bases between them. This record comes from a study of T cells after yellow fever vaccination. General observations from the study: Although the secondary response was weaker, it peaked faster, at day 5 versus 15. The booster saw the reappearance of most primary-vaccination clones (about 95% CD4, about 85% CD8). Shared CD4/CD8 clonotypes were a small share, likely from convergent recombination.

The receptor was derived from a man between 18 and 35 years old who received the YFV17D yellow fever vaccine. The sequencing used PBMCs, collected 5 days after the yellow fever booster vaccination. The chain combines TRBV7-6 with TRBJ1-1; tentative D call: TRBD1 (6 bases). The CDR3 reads CASSLEGMQGEAFF. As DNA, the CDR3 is TGTGCCAGCAGCTTAGAGGGAATGCAGGGGGAAGCTTTCTTT.